These T cell receptor beta chains were read from a single sample in a study of T cell responses to AZD1222 COVID-19 vaccine. Data came from immunoSEQ multiplex PCR; TCRdb stores just in-frame clones and leaves some out. The data hold 35,000 to 55,000 clones, with 75% to 85% observed a single time. The sequencing here drew on peripheral blood, taken on day 0 of AZD1222 vaccination. The receptors here all came from an adult in good health. Each CDR3 is given with its conserved first and last residue. The D gene is left open where the match is weak. Size tells how often a clone was seen (once, few, many) or the class of an expanded clone, and some rows leave it out.

clone_size: -
d_call: TRBD1
j_call: TRBJ1-1
v_call: TRBV9
cdr3_aa: CASSALTGMNTEAFF
cdr3_nt: TGTGCCAGCAGCGCCTTGACAGGGATGAACACTGAAGCTTTCTTT

clone_size: -
d_call: -
j_call: TRBJ2-3
v_call: TRBV12-5
cdr3_aa: CASGLVGWGDTQYF
cdr3_nt: TGTGCTAGTGGTTTGGTAGGGTGGGGAGATACGCAGTATTTT

clone_size: -
d_call: -
j_call: TRBJ1-4
v_call: TRBV6-2/TRBV6-3
cdr3_aa: CASSYLGGDEKLFF
cdr3_nt: TGTGCCAGCAGTTACTTAGGTGGGGATGAAAAACTGTTTTTT

clone_size: -
d_call: -
j_call: TRBJ1-1
v_call: TRBV5-1
cdr3_aa: CAGSLGPTSMNTEAFF
cdr3_nt: TGCGCCGGCAGCTTGGGACCGACTAGTATGAACACTGAAGCTTTCTTT

clone_size: -
d_call: TRBD2
j_call: TRBJ2-7
v_call: TRBV19
cdr3_aa: CASSSVAGPSYEQYF
cdr3_nt: TGTGCCAGTAGTTCAGTAGCGGGCCCCTCCTACGAGCAGTACTTC

clone_size: -
d_call: -
j_call: TRBJ1-4
v_call: TRBV4-2
cdr3_aa: CASSQGGGTVNEKLFF
cdr3_nt: TGTGCCAGCAGCCAAGGGGGAGGGACGGTAAATGAAAAACTGTTTTTT

clone_size: once
d_call: -
j_call: TRBJ2-4
v_call: TRBV6-2/TRBV6-3
cdr3_aa: CASSYSGEVAKNIQYF
cdr3_nt: TGTGCCAGCAGTTACTCGGGCGAGGTTGCCAAAAACATTCAGTACTTC

clone_size: -
d_call: TRBD1
j_call: TRBJ1-1
v_call: TRBV6-1
cdr3_aa: CASSAQGAPLNTEAFF
cdr3_nt: TGTGCCAGCAGTGCACAGGGGGCGCCTCTGAACACTGAAGCTTTCTTT

clone_size: once
d_call: -
j_call: TRBJ2-1
v_call: TRBV7-9
cdr3_aa: CASSLAGRADEQFF
cdr3_nt: TGTGCCAGCAGCTTAGCGGGCAGGGCCGATGAGCAGTTCTTC

clone_size: -
d_call: -
j_call: TRBJ1-6
v_call: TRBV28
cdr3_aa: CASITYGGNSPLHF
cdr3_nt: TGTGCCAGCATTACTTACGGGGGGAATTCACCCCTCCACTTT

clone_size: -
d_call: TRBD2
j_call: TRBJ2-5
v_call: TRBV4-3
cdr3_aa: CASSRSHNPRGGGETQYF
cdr3_nt: TGCGCCAGCAGCCGGTCCCACAACCCTCGGGGGGGCGGGGAGACCCAGTACTTC

clone_size: -
d_call: TRBD2
j_call: TRBJ2-1
v_call: TRBV7-7
cdr3_aa: CASSLQAGRSDNEQFF
cdr3_nt: TGTGCTAGCAGCTTACAAGCGGGGCGTTCAGACAATGAGCAGTTCTTC

clone_size: -
d_call: TRBD1
j_call: TRBJ2-7
v_call: TRBV28
cdr3_aa: CASTLGQGVYEQYF
cdr3_nt: TGTGCCAGCACCTTAGGGCAGGGGGTGTACGAGCAGTACTTC

clone_size: -
d_call: TRBD1
j_call: TRBJ1-2
v_call: TRBV5-1
cdr3_aa: CASSSTGEGYGYTF
cdr3_nt: TGCGCCAGCAGCTCGACAGGGGAAGGGTATGGCTACACCTTC

clone_size: -
d_call: TRBD1
j_call: TRBJ2-3
v_call: TRBV7-3
cdr3_aa: CASSQTGGRDTQYF
cdr3_nt: TGTGCCAGCAGCCAGACAGGGGGGAGGGATACGCAGTATTTT

clone_size: -
d_call: -
j_call: TRBJ2-7
v_call: TRBV28
cdr3_aa: CASSKAHEQYF
cdr3_nt: TGTGCCAGCAGCAAGGCCCACGAGCAGTACTTC